Listed below are T cell receptor beta chains from one sample, sequenced in a study of T cells in Graves' hyperthyroidism and ophthalmopathy. MiXCR, run by TCRdb on the multiplex PCR reads, gives a single entry per CDR3 protein. The sample contains about 350,000 distinct CDR3 sequences, 15% to 20% of which appear only once. Sequencing used blood. The receptor source for this set is a woman in her forties with Graves' ophthalmopathy. The conserved cysteine and the conserved F or W are not part of the CDR3 here. D genes are given only for firm matches. Not all rows give a size; the values are once, few, many and, for expanded clones, a class.

v_call,j_call,d_call,clone_size,cdr3_aa
TRBV12-3/TRBV12-4,TRBJ2-5,NA,NA,ASSLKLVGTQY
TRBV4-1,TRBJ1-3,NA,many,ASSLGTGPSGNTIY
TRBV25-1,TRBJ2-5,NA,many,ASRAWGGGGRETQY
TRBV6-1,TRBJ1-2,NA,NA,ASSEVGIYGYT
TRBV27,TRBJ1-1,NA,many,ASSQGGWNTEAF
TRBV6-1,TRBJ1-1,NA,many,ASSVTGITEAF
TRBV19,TRBJ2-2,NA,many,ASRGSRWTGELF
TRBV25-1,TRBJ2-7,NA,many,ASSPTEYEQY
TRBV5-1,TRBJ2-1,TRBD2,many,ASSLVPGGRNEQF
TRBV11-2,TRBJ2-5,NA,NA,ASSAGWGRETQY
TRBV11-2,TRBJ1-1,NA,many,ASRLLRDTEAF
TRBV6-2/TRBV6-3,TRBJ1-1,NA,NA,ASSSTLLAEYTEAF
TRBV6-5,TRBJ2-7,TRBD2,many,ASSYLAGTKDEQY
TRBV19,TRBJ2-7,NA,many,ASSVGTRTSYEQY
TRBV28,TRBJ1-5,NA,many,ASSYLSAQH
TRBV7-3,TRBJ1-3,TRBD1,many,ASSLTGTEPNTIY
TRBV7-8,TRBJ2-7,TRBD1,many,ASSLEGTGEQY
TRBV2,TRBJ2-7,NA,many,ASRVYEQY
TRBV7-3,TRBJ2-2,NA,many,ASSHTGSEGGELF
TRBV7-2,TRBJ1-6,NA,many,ASSLDPGASSPLH
TRBV11-2,TRBJ1-1,TRBD1,NA,ASSPQGTMIMNTEAF
TRBV19,TRBJ2-7,NA,many,ATGEREDSEQY
TRBV12-3/TRBV12-4,TRBJ2-7,TRBD2,many,ASRASGRASYEQY
TRBV28,TRBJ1-5,NA,many,ASSLWPLREKGHQPQH
TRBV6-5,TRBJ1-1,NA,many,AIKAGTEAF
TRBV12-3/TRBV12-4,TRBJ1-1,TRBD1,many,ASSLGDRVMNTEAF
TRBV28,TRBJ1-2,NA,many,ASRYDSRVDYT
TRBV25-1,TRBJ2-7,TRBD1,NA,ASSEGTAVTYEQY
TRBV18,TRBJ1-2,TRBD1,many,ASSPPLTDRDGLLNYGYT
TRBV20-1,TRBJ2-7,TRBD1,many,SADARDRAPYEQY
TRBV27,TRBJ2-7,TRBD1,many,ASSEGQHYEQY
TRBV28,TRBJ2-2,NA,many,ASSDSVRVGGLF
TRBV19,TRBJ2-7,NA,many,ASSRLGAPYEQY
TRBV28,TRBJ1-5,NA,many,ASSFDRSNQPQH
TRBV5-1,TRBJ1-2,NA,many,ASSPGFGEGYT